A single T cell receptor beta chain is shown here with its context. Germline-derived CDR1 and CDR2 are LNHDA and SQIVND (reference sequence). Between the trimmed V and J ends, which lost 1 base and 0 bases, there was a span of 6 bases. The CDR3 extends over 14 amino acids. This record belongs to a study of blood T cell repertoires in COVID-19. Generated by immunoSEQ multiplex PCR, the TCRdb table keeps only in-frame clones and is missing some. The sample has about 430,000 clones, roughly 88% seen once. The TCR was taken from a woman aged 25 to 39 with acute COVID-19. The V call is TRBV19, the J call TRBJ1-2, with D uncertain. Sequencing was carried out using PBMCs or T cells enriched from blood (not recorded which). This CDR3 is CASSIAGANYGYTF. DNA for the CDR3: TGTGCCAGTAGTATAGCTGGAGCTAACTATGGCTACACCTTC.